This T cell receptor (beta chain) was captured by sequencing in a study of TIL therapy for anti-PD-1-resistant metastatic lung cancer. At the level of the study: Tumor harvest preceded PD-1/PD-L1 blockade, followed by nivolumab treatment. By whole-exome sequencing, median non-synonymous tumor mutation burden was under 1.9 mutations per megabase.

Time point specified: pre-treatment sample, taken before nivolumab and TIL therapy. The V gene lost 1 base and the J gene lost 3 bases, with 7 bases spanning the gap. Germline assignment: CDR1 GTSNPN and CDR2 SVGIG (reference sequence). The CDR3 consists of 13 residues. The immunoSEQ assay was v3. Using immunoSEQ multiplex PCR, the repertoire was profiled, and TCRdb retains in-frame clones only, with some absent. The table shows 50,000 to 65,000 clones, with approximately 69% occurring only once. The TCR originated in a person aged 25 to 80 with non-small cell lung cancer. The sequencing used blood, collected at baseline. The rearrangement joins TRBV30 to TRBJ1-5; D gene uncertain. CDR3 region: CAWSDSLNQPQHF. Here the CDR3 DNA reads TGTGCCTGGAGTGACAGTCTCAATCAGCCCCAGCATTTT.